This T cell receptor beta chain was captured in a study of T cell repertoires in cytomegalovirus infection. About the study: The authors relied on CMV epitopes, both recently identified HLA-C-restricted and well-studied HLA-B-restricted. From public TCR beta signatures came an indication of both CMV infection and matching HLA type.

Whole-study findings and limits: The cumulative frequency of public TCR beta families distinguished individuals who carried CMV together with the relevant HLA.

TCRdb passed the reads through MiXCR, listing each CDR3 protein once. The data contain 800,000 to 950,000 distinct CDR3 sequences, roughly 33% of them singletons. This clonotype has more than one count but fewer than ten. What it recognizes is unknown. The CDR3 loop spans 13 amino acids. V dropped 4 bases and J dropped 5 bases, with 11 bases sitting between them. CDR1 is SEHNR and CDR2 is FQNEAQ in the germline V gene (reference sequence). The V and J genes are TRBV7-9 and TRBJ1-1; D is undetermined. The source material was cultured CD8+ T cells from PBMCs, sampled from culture after CMV antigen stimulation. The TCR comes from a human donor in good health (CMV status not recorded). Some clones in this sample may be carry-over from other donors' samples. Written as DNA, the CDR3 is TGTGCCAGCAGCTCTGGGCCCAAGACTGAAGCTTTCTTT. This sequence encodes CASSSGPKTEAFF.